Below are 14 T cell receptor beta chains sequenced from a single sample in a study of shared clonotypes between healthy human individuals. The method was immunoSEQ multiplex PCR; TCRdb's version includes in-frame clones alone and lacks a portion of them. This table holds around 2,000,000 clones, 85% to 95% found once. The sample consisted of naive CD4+ T cells sorted from blood. As for subset: CD45RA+ positively selected. The receptors stem from a man younger than 30 in good health.

The chain couples TRBV30 to TRBJ2-5, with D possibly TRBD1 on 5 matching bases. Looked up from germline, CDR1 is GTSNPN and CDR2 is SVGIG (reference sequence). Trimming pared 0 bases from V and 3 bases from J, leaving 14 bases between. This CDR3 comprises 15 residues. The CDR3 bases are TGTGCCTGGAGTGTAATGGCAGGGCTTGAAGAGACCCAGTACTTC. It encodes CAWSVMAGLEETQYF.

This clone was seen repeatedly, ten times or more. This sequence joins TRBV11-3 and TRBJ1-5; D uncertain. Germline lookup yields CDR1 SGHNT and CDR2 YENEEA. Trimming stripped 7 bases from V and 4 bases from J, with 5 bases between. The CDR3 contains 11 residues. CDR3 region: CASKINQPQHF. The CDR3 nucleotides read TGTGCCAGCAAGATAAATCAGCCCCAGCATTTT.

V and J are TRBV6-5 and TRBJ1-3; D is unresolved. The CDR3 consists of 15 residues. Trimming removed 5 bases from V and 0 bases from J, with 11 bases in between. From germline, CDR1 is MNHEY and CDR2 SVGAGI. The CDR3 loop is CASSRGGNSGNTIYF. CDR3 sequence (DNA): TGTGCCAGCAGTCGCGGAGGTAACTCTGGAAACACCATATATTTT.

The rearrangement uses TRBV9 and TRBJ2-3, with 8 bases fitting TRBD2. CDR3 length: 16 amino acids. V lost 3 bases and J lost 0; bases outside the gene matches: 6. The germline V gene encodes CDR1 SGDLS and CDR2 YYNGEE. CDR3: CASSAGLAQSTDTQYF. DNA for the CDR3: TGTGCCAGCAGCGCAGGACTAGCACAGAGCACAGATACGCAGTATTTT.

The rearrangement joins TRBV7-2 to TRBJ2-7; 8 nucleotides line up with TRBD2. V gave up 0 bases and J gave up 6 bases; unmatched junction bases: 7. This CDR3 region has 15 residues. Germline CDR1 and CDR2: SGHTA and FQGNSA. CDR3 coding DNA: TGTGCCAGCAGCTTAGCGAGCGGGAGTAGGAGCGAGCAGTACTTC. Residues: CASSLASGSRSEQYF.

This clone was recorded only once. The sample holds other DNA sequences that translate to the same CDR3. This chain connects TRBV20-1 to TRBJ2-3, with D hard to call. The V gene lost 5 bases and the J gene lost 2 bases, with 2 bases spanning the gap. The CDR3 runs to 10 residues. Germline V lookup: CDR1 DFQATT, CDR2 SNEGSKA (reference sequence). CDR3 bases: TGCAGTGCTGTCACAGATACGCAGTATTTT. Translation gives CSAVTDTQYF.

V usage is TRBV27 and J usage is TRBJ2-7; 8 bases are a match to TRBD2. V shed 5 bases and J 0 bases; nucleotides not matched to a gene: 15. This CDR3 region has 18 residues. Germline values: CDR1 MNHEY, CDR2 SMNVEV (reference sequence). For the CDR3, the DNA is TGTGCCAGCAGTCCTCCGGGACTAGTGGGTATAAGCTCCTACGAGCAGTACTTC. Translated, it gives CASSPPGLVGISSYEQYF.

For the CDR3, the DNA is TGTGCCAGCAGTTACTCGAGGGCAGGGGAGGGCCTAGAAGCTTTCTTT. The encoded protein is CASSYSRAGEGLEAFF. The chain joins TRBV6-5 to TRBJ1-1, with D perhaps TRBD1 (6 bases). V was shortened by 0 bases and J by 8 bases, with 19 bases between the two germline ends. Germline loops: CDR1 MNHEY, CDR2 SVGAGI. The CDR3 has 16 residues.

The J gene is TRBJ2-5, the V gene TRBV18; no definite D call. V gave up 6 bases and J gave up 5 bases, with 13 bases separating them. The CDR3 has 13 amino acids. CDR1 KGHSH and CDR2 LQKENI come from the germline V gene. The CDR3 DNA follows: TGTGCCAGCTCTCCTCTAGGAGCGGAGACCCAGTACTTC. This translates into CASSPLGAETQYF.

The chain employs TRBV18 and TRBJ1-2; D is uncertain. CDR3 size: 14 residues. V lost 0 bases to trimming and J lost 7 bases, with 12 bases between them. Germline V lookup: CDR1 KGHSH, CDR2 LQKENI. CDR3 region: CASSPPWEAAGYTF. The CDR3 DNA reads TGTGCCAGCTCACCACCCTGGGAAGCGGCTGGCTACACCTTC.

The chain is built from TRBV2 and TRBJ1-1; D is possibly TRBD1 (5 bases). CDR3 length equals 14 residues. V shed 4 bases and J shed 4 bases, with 13 bases lying between them. CDR1 is SNHLY, CDR2 FYNNEI, per germline. The CDR3 protein is CASSGDGGGTEAFF. CDR3 DNA: TGTGCCAGCAGTGGGGACGGAGGAGGCACTGAAGCTTTCTTT.

The chain is built from TRBV10-3 and TRBJ1-1; TRBD1 matches at 8 bases. The germline V gene has CDR1 ENHRY and CDR2 SYGVKD. J was trimmed by 5 bases and V by 6 bases; bases with no gene match: 8. CDR3 length: 14 amino acids. The CDR3 DNA follows: TGTGCCATCAGGAATGGACAGGGTGGGACTGAAGCTTTCTTT. It translates to CAIRNGQGGTEAFF.

The genes are TRBV7-8 and TRBJ1-3; D ambiguous. There are 16 residues in the CDR3. Germline V gives CDR1 SGHVS, CDR2 FQNEAQ. The ends were cut back, 0 bases at V and 1 base at J, with 10 bases in the middle. The CDR3 bases are TGTGCCAGCAGCTTAGCTTCCGTAGGTTCTGGAAACACCATATATTTT. Translating gives CASSLASVGSGNTIYF.

V usage is TRBV18 and J usage is TRBJ1-4; unclear D gene. The V end was cut by 5 bases, the J end by 2 bases, with 9 bases between. The germline CDR1 and CDR2 sequences are KGHSH and LQKENI. The CDR3 spans 14 residues. Written as DNA, the CDR3 is TGTGCCAGCTCATTTGGTTCGACTAATGAAAAACTGTTTTTT. It codes for CASSFGSTNEKLFF. The full variable domain, completed using reference TRBV18 and TRBJ1-4, is NAGVMQNPRHLVRRRGQEARLRCSPMKGHSHVYWYRQLPEEGLKFMVYLQKENIIDESGMPKERFSAEFPKEGPSILRIQQVVRGDSAAYFCASSFGSTNEKLFFGSGTQLSVL.